The 29 T cell receptor beta chains below come from one sample, sequenced in a study of CD8+CD57+ T cells in acquired aplastic anemia. Patients picked for sequencing had shown CD8+CD57+ cell expansion detected by flow cytometry. Template material for TCR beta VDJ and CDR3 profiling consisted of genomic DNA. Each CDR3 protein is one row after TCRdb ran MiXCR on the reads. The sample includes 400,000 to 600,000 distinct CDR3 sequences, over 25% of them seen just once. Sequencing was carried out using sorted CD4+, CD8+, or CD8+CD57+ T cells (not recorded which) from PBMCs. These receptors all come from a human donor with aplastic anemia.

In the case of this clonotype: Without the conserved terminal phenylalanine or tryptophan, this CDR3 likely stems from a read error. CDR3 region: CASSPLGQPNQPQHL. The CDR3 DNA sequence: TGTGCCAGCAGCCCTTTGGGACAGCCGAATCAGCCCCAGCATCTT. V is TRBV7-2 and J is TRBJ1-5; the match to TRBD1 covers 7 bases. Per the germline V gene, CDR1 is SGHTA and CDR2 is FQGNSA. The J segment lost 4 bases and the V segment lost 5 bases, leaving 8 bases of the junction unmatched. The CDR3 has 15 residues.

This chain connects TRBV14 to TRBJ2-7; the D gene is possibly TRBD2 (6 bases). The CDR3 contains 15 residues. Trimming removed 0 bases from V and 1 base from J, with 10 bases in between. The germline V gene encodes CDR1 SGHDN and CDR2 FVKESK. The CDR3 DNA is TGTGCCAGCAGCCAAGAAATAGCGGCTTCCTACGAGCAGTACTTC. It codes for CASSQEIAASYEQYF.

This clonotype was counted ten times or more. The genes are TRBV20-1 and TRBJ2-7, with TRBD1 matching over 7 bases. Germline assignment: CDR1 DFQATT and CDR2 SNEGSKA (reference sequence). The CDR3 sequence is 15 residues long. The V gene end was trimmed by 5 bases and the J gene end by 2 bases; junction bases not matched to a gene: 12. This CDR3 is CSAPAPETGTYEQYF. The CDR3 nucleotides are TGCAGTGCTCCTGCCCCCGAGACAGGGACCTACGAGCAGTACTTC.

This clonotype was recorded many times. The J gene is TRBJ1-1, the V gene TRBV29-1; D remains ambiguous. The CDR3 is made up of 13 amino acids. The germline V gene encodes CDR1 SQVTM and CDR2 ANQGSEA. V was trimmed by 4 bases and J by 0 bases, leaving 9 bases between them. CDR3 nucleotides: TGCAGCGTTGCGCGGCACCTGAACACTGAAGCTTTCTTT. Translating gives CSVARHLNTEAFF.

This sequence joins TRBV4-1 and TRBJ2-7; 7 nucleotides match TRBD1. V shed 0 bases, J shed 0 bases, and the junction held 2 bases outside the gene matches. CDR1 MGHRA and CDR2 YSYEKL come from the germline V gene. The length of the CDR3 is 15 residues. The CDR3 protein is CASSQETGSSYEQYF. The CDR3 region has the DNA TGCGCCAGCAGCCAAGAGACAGGGAGCTCCTACGAGCAGTACTTC.

This clonotype showed up many times. This chain connects TRBV19 to TRBJ2-4; tentatively, D is TRBD2 (5 bases). The CDR3 is 15 amino acids. V lost 5 bases, J lost 7 bases, and 18 bases lay in between. CDR1 and CDR2 from the germline V gene are LNHDA and SQIVND (reference sequence). CDR3 sequence reads: CASSSPRGRGNIQYF. The CDR3, as DNA: TGTGCCAGTAGTTCCCCACGGGGAAGAGGGAACATTCAGTACTTC.

On this clonotype itself: This may be a read error: a much more frequent sequence differs by one nucleotide. The CDR3 end shows no conserved phenylalanine or tryptophan, and so a read error is likely. This chain joins TRBV20-1 and TRBJ2-7; 11 positions match TRBD2. Germline V CDR1 and CDR2: DFQATT, SNEGSKA (reference sequence). CDR3 length equals 13 residues. V lost 1 base to trimming and J lost 6 bases; unmatched junction nucleotides: 2. The CDR3: CSARVAGGAEQYL. The CDR3 coding sequence is TGCAGTGCTAGAGTAGCGGGAGGGGCCGAGCAGTACCTC.

This clonotype has just a few counts. The rearrangement uses TRBV25-1 and TRBJ1-6; TRBD1 is a possible D gene (6 bases). The CDR3 length is 14 residues. Trimming stripped 6 bases from V and 10 bases from J, with 16 bases between. Germline assignment: CDR1 MGHDK and CDR2 SYGVNS. CDR3 sequence reads: CASRQQGIESPLHF. The CDR3 DNA sequence: TGTGCCAGCAGACAACAGGGTATAGAGTCACCCCTCCACTTT.

This chain links TRBV9 with TRBJ2-7, with D possibly matching TRBD2 (5 bases). The CDR3 runs 16 residues. The V and J ends lost 4 bases and 6 bases respectively, with 23 bases between them. Looked up from germline, CDR1 is SGDLS and CDR2 is YYNGEE. For the CDR3, the DNA is TGTGCCAGCAGCCCCAGCCACGGGGTGGCTATAGGCGAGCAGTACTTC. Protein: CASSPSHGVAIGEQYF.

The genes are TRBV5-1 and TRBJ2-1; TRBD2 agrees at 15 bases. The ends lost 4 bases at V and 8 bases at J; junction bases unmatched: 7. The CDR3 length is 16 residues. Germline V gene sequence: CDR1 SGHRS, CDR2 YFSETQ. The DNA for the CDR3 is TGCGCCAGCAGCGGGGGACTAGCGGGGGGTATCGATGAGCAGTTCTTC. Encoded protein: CASSGGLAGGIDEQFF.

This clonotype came up a few times. The chain recombines TRBV9 with TRBJ2-1; no firm D call. V gave up 3 bases and J gave up 4 bases, with 14 bases separating them. The CDR3 totals 15 residues. CDR1 is SGDLS and CDR2 is YYNGEE in the germline V gene. CDR3: CASSASPTTYNEQFF. In DNA, the CDR3 is TGTGCCAGCAGCGCATCCCCTACAACTTACAATGAGCAGTTCTTC.

This chain joins TRBV30 and TRBJ1-2; 10 positions match TRBD1. Germline assignment: CDR1 GTSNPN and CDR2 SVGIG (reference sequence). CDR3 size: 15 residues. The V and J ends lost 6 bases and 0 bases, in that order; junction bases with no gene match: 7. CDR3: CACTTGGLTNYGYTF. The CDR3 DNA reads as TGTGCCTGTACGACAGGGGGCCTCACTAACTATGGCTACACCTTC.

The sample holds many counts of this clonotype. The CDR3 is CAISEGSYQETQYF. The CDR3 nucleotides are TGTGCCATCAGTGAGGGGTCTTACCAAGAGACCCAGTACTTC. The chain has TRBV10-3 and TRBJ2-5, with D unresolved. This CDR3 comprises 14 residues. V shed 2 bases and J shed 0 bases, with 7 bases lying between them. Germline CDR1 ENHRY, CDR2 SYGVKD.

V gene TRBV2 combines with J gene TRBJ2-1, with 7 bases fitting TRBD2. V dropped 4 bases and J dropped 4; count of bases not matched to a gene: 7. This CDR3 is 15 amino acids long. Germline loops: CDR1 SNHLY, CDR2 FYNNEI. The DNA for the CDR3 is TGTGCCAGCAGTGCGACGCGGGAGTCGTACAATGAGCAGTTCTTC. This translates into CASSATRESYNEQFF.

This clonotype was seen only a few times. The rearrangement uses TRBV20-1 and TRBJ2-5, with D possibly called TRBD1 or TRBD2 (7 bases each). CDR3 size: 14 residues. Germline CDR1 is DFQATT and CDR2 is SNEGSKA (reference sequence). V dropped 8 bases and J dropped 2 bases, with 18 bases sitting between them. This CDR3 reads CSIPRQGLQETQYF. CDR3 nucleotide sequence: TGCAGTATACCGCGACAGGGACTACAAGAGACCCAGTACTTC.

This clonotype was seen only once. The V call is TRBV19, the J call TRBJ1-4; unclear D gene. V was clipped by 4 bases and J by 8 bases, with 11 bases between them. The CDR3 consists of 13 residues. CDR1 and CDR2 (germline): LNHDA, SQIVND (reference sequence). CDR3: CASSSPGREKLFF. CDR3 bases: TGTGCCAGTAGTAGCCCCGGCCGGGAAAAACTGTTTTTT.

As regards this clonotype: This may be a read error, as it is one base from a much larger clone. The gene calls are TRBV2 and TRBJ1-2, with a tentative D call TRBD1 (6 bases). This CDR3 has 14 residues. The V gene's germline CDR1 is SNHLY and CDR2 FYNNEI. The CDR3 region is CVSSEPLGADGYTF. The DNA for the CDR3 is TGTGTCAGCAGTGAGCCTTTGGGGGCGGATGGCTACACCTTC.

This chain joins TRBV5-4 and TRBJ1-6; TRBD1 agrees at 8 bases. The V gene end was trimmed by 4 bases and the J gene end by 9 bases; junction bases not matched to a gene: 9. The CDR3 extends over 15 amino acids. The germline V gene has CDR1 SGHNT and CDR2 YYREEE (reference sequence). CDR3 coding DNA: TGTGCCAGCAGCCCGGACAGGGCTTTGGGTTCACCCCTCCACTTT. This codes for CASSPDRALGSPLHF.

This clonotype occurred many times. V is TRBV12-3 or TRBV12-4 and J is TRBJ2-7; D is unresolved. The CDR3 sequence is 13 residues long. V gave up 8 bases and J gave up 4 bases, with 15 bases separating them. CDR3 in DNA: TGTGCCAGCGTAAGGACCGCTACTTACGAGCAGTACTTC. This codes for CASVRTATYEQYF.

This clonotype was observed many times. This chain links TRBV19 with TRBJ1-6; D gene unclear. CDR3 length: 13 amino acids. Germline-derived CDR1 and CDR2 are LNHDA and SQIVND (reference sequence). The V and J ends lost 5 bases and 10 bases respectively, with 12 bases between them. The CDR3 loop reads CASSETGVSPLHF. For the CDR3, the DNA is TGTGCCAGTAGTGAAACCGGGGTATCACCCCTCCACTTT. Based on the CDR3 plus reference TRBV19 and TRBJ1-6, the full variable domain is DGGITQSPKYLFRKEGQNVTLSCEQNLNHDAMYWYRQDPGQGLRLIYYSQIVNDFQKGDIAEGYSVSREKKESFPLTVTSAQKNPTAFYLCASSETGVSPLHFGNGTRLTVT.

The genes are TRBV7-9 and TRBJ2-7, with TRBD1 identical over 9 bases. The CDR3 has 13 residues. Trimming removed 11 bases from V and 2 bases from J; junction bases left unmatched: 7. From germline, CDR1 is SEHNR and CDR2 FQNEAQ (reference sequence). CDR3 loop: CALAGTGPYEQYF. The CDR3, as DNA: TGTGCCCTCGCCGGGACAGGGCCCTACGAGCAGTACTTC.

The chain employs TRBV20-1 and TRBJ2-1; the match to TRBD2 covers 9 bases. CDR1 and CDR2 from the germline V gene are DFQATT and SNEGSKA (reference sequence). The CDR3 is made up of 15 amino acids. J was trimmed by 4 bases and V by 0 bases; bases with no gene match: 4. CDR3 region: CSARDGGRVYNEQFF. CDR3 nucleotide sequence: TGCAGTGCTAGAGACGGCGGGAGGGTTTACAATGAGCAGTTCTTC.

As for this clonotype: This may arise from a read error, as a much more abundant clone is one base away. The rearrangement links TRBV13 to TRBJ2-7, with D perhaps TRBD1 (5 bases). CDR3 length: 12 residues. Germline CDR1 reads PRHDT; CDR2 reads FYEKMQ (reference sequence). In DNA form, the CDR3 reads TGTGCCAGCAGCTTCCCGCAGGGATCCGTGTCCTTC. Translated, it gives CASSFPQGSVSF.

This clonotype was counted a few times. The rearrangement uses TRBV27 and TRBJ1-2, with unresolved D. The CDR3 runs 14 residues. V gave up 5 bases and J gave up 8 bases, with 18 bases separating them. Germline assignment: CDR1 MNHEY and CDR2 SMNVEV (reference sequence). CDR3 bases: TGTGCCAGCAGTCCCCTTATCGAGCCGAGGGGCTACACCTTC. As protein: CASSPLIEPRGYTF.

The chain couples TRBV15 to TRBJ2-3; D is undetermined. CDR3 size: 13 residues. Between the trimmed V and J ends, which lost 5 bases and 4 bases, there was a span of 10 bases. Looked up from germline, CDR1 is LNHNV and CDR2 is YYDKDF (reference sequence). DNA of the CDR3: TGTGCCACCAGCTCATTCCGCTCAGATACGCAGTATTTT. This sequence encodes CATSSFRSDTQYF.

This clonotype was detected only a few times. A much bigger clone sits one base away, suggesting this may be a read error. J is TRBJ1-3 and V is TRBV29-1; no clear D gene. Germline loops: CDR1 SQVTM, CDR2 ANQGSEA. The CDR3 extends over 14 amino acids. Here the CDR3 reads CSVSHGLSGNTIHF. The CDR3 nucleotides are TGCAGCGTTTCTCATGGACTCTCTGGAAACACCATACATTTT.

The V call is TRBV9, the J call TRBJ1-6; 8 bases match TRBD1. After removal of 0 bases from V and 5 bases from J, the junction contained 4 bases not matched to a gene. Germline V gene lookup returns CDR1 SGDLS and CDR2 YYNGEE. The CDR3 loop spans 16 amino acids. CDR3 DNA sequence: TGTGCCAGCAGCGTAGATCAGGGGGCGAATAATTCACCCCTCCACTTT. This codes for CASSVDQGANNSPLHF.

This clonotype was detected only once. The chain employs TRBV5-1 and TRBJ2-7; D possibly corresponds to TRBD2 (5 bases). Trimming removed 2 bases from V and 5 bases from J, with 14 bases in between. This CDR3 has 14 amino acids. Per germline, CDR1 SGHRS and CDR2 YFSETQ. As DNA, the CDR3 is TGCGCCAGCAGCTTTAAGAGGGCGAGCAACGAGCAGTACTTC. Residues: CASSFKRASNEQYF.

This clonotype came up many times. The J gene is TRBJ1-1, the V gene TRBV19; the D is unclear. The germline CDR1 and CDR2 sequences are LNHDA and SQIVND (reference sequence). The CDR3 is 12 residues long. Trimming removed 0 bases at V and 8 bases at J, with 7 bases between. CDR3 DNA sequence: TGTGCCAGTAGTATAGATAACCAAGAAGCTTTCTTT. This sequence encodes CASSIDNQEAFF.